This TCR beta chain derives from a study of cytomegalovirus exposure and HLA in healthy donors. In germline, CDR1 is LNHDA, CDR2 SQIVND (reference sequence). There are 14 residues in the CDR3. V was pared by 6 bases and J by 4 bases, with 15 bases between. The PCR was carried out with 60 Vbeta primers and 13 Jbeta primers. Assay used: immunoSEQ multiplex PCR; TCRdb lists only in-frame clones, some missing. The table has 200,000 to 300,000 clones, approximately 80% seen once; the top ten hold around 8.3%. This clonotype originated in a woman aged 60-70 years in good health and CMV-seropositive. J is TRBJ1-2 and V is TRBV19; D unclear. The sample was PBMCs. The CDR3 DNA reads TGTGCCAGTAGACCAACCGGGTCCCCCTATGGCTACACCTTC. Amino acid sequence: CASRPTGSPYGYTF.